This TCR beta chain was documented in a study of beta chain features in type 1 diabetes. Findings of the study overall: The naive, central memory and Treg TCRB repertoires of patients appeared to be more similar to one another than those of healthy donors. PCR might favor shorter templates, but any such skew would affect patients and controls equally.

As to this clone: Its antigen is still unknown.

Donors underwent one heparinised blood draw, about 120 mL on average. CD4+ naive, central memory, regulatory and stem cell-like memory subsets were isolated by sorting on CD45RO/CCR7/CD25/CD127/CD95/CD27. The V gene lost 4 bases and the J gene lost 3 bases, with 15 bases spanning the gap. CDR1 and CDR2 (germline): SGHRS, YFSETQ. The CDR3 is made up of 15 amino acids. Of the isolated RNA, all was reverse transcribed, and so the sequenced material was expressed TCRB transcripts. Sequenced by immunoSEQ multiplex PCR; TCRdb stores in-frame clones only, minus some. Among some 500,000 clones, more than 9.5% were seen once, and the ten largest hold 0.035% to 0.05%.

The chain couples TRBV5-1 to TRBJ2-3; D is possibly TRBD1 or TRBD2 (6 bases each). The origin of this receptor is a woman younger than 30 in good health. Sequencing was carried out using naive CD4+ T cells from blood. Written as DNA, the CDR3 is TGCGCCAGCAGCCTGGAGCAGGGGAGGACAGATACGCAGTATTTT. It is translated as CASSLEQGRTDTQYF. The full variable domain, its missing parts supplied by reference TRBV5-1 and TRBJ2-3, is KAGVTQTPRYLIKTRGQQVTLSCSPISGHRSVSWYQQTPGQGLQFLFEYFSETQRNKGNFPGRFSGRQFSNSRSEMNVSTLELGDSALYLCASSLEQGRTDTQYFGPGTRLTVL.